These 22 T cell receptor beta chains share one sample of origin, sequenced in a study of blood T cells in healthy people across ages. A J-beta primer mix and a sample-barcoded 5' primer were used in a second PCR of about 7 to 12 cycles. TCRdb processed the 5' RACE reads anew with MiXCR; each CDR3 protein has one entry. The repertoire has about 640,000 distinct CDR3 sequences, about 43% of them found once; the top ten carry 25% to 35%. The sequenced material came from blood. The receptor set was obtained from a man older than 75 in good health.

The chain recombines TRBV7-2 with TRBJ2-3; D gene uncertain. This CDR3 is 14 amino acids long. V was shortened by 3 bases and J by 2 bases, with 9 bases between the two germline ends. Germline V gives CDR1 SGHTA, CDR2 FQGNSA. CDR3 in amino acids: CASSFPGATDTQYF. CDR3 bases: TGTGCCAGCAGCTTCCCTGGTGCCACAGATACGCAGTATTTT. The full variable domain, completed using reference TRBV7-2 and TRBJ2-3, is GAGVSQSPSNKVTEKGKDVELRCDPISGHTALYWYRQSLGQGLEFLIYFQGNSAPDKSGLPSDRFSAERTGGSVSTLTIQRTQQEDSAVYLCASSFPGATDTQYFGPGTRLTVL.

This clonotype was seen a few times. J is TRBJ2-1 and V is TRBV5-6; 13 nucleotides line up with TRBD2. The CDR3 is made up of 15 amino acids. Losses at the gene ends were 5 bases for V and 7 bases for J; bases not matched to a gene: 6. Germline assignment: CDR1 SGHDT and CDR2 YYEEEE. The CDR3 sequence is CASRVTSGRSNEQFF. The CDR3 DNA is TGTGCCAGCAGGGTGACTAGCGGGAGGTCTAATGAGCAGTTCTTC.

This clonotype showed up many times. The chain has TRBV7-2 and TRBJ2-5; D call uncertain. The V gene lost 8 bases and the J gene lost 5 bases, with 18 bases spanning the gap. The CDR3 contains 14 residues. Germline lookup yields CDR1 SGHTA and CDR2 FQGNSA. The CDR3 sequence is CASLEGRSGETQYF. The CDR3 coding sequence is TGTGCCAGCCTAGAAGGAAGGTCCGGGGAGACCCAGTACTTC.

In DNA form, the CDR3 reads TGTGCCAGCAGCTCGCATAGGGGACAGGGATCTTACGAGCAGTACTTC. Its protein is CASSSHRGQGSYEQYF. V and J are TRBV7-9 and TRBJ2-7; 9 bases agree with TRBD1. The trim removed 4 bases at V and 4 bases at J, leaving 11 bases unmatched. Germline loops: CDR1 SEHNR, CDR2 FQNEAQ (reference sequence). This CDR3 contains 16 residues.

The chain carries TRBV5-5 and TRBJ1-6; weak D call: TRBD1 (5 bases). V lost 2 bases and J lost 0, with 9 bases in between. The germline V gene has CDR1 SGHKS and CDR2 YYEKEE (reference sequence). The CDR3 length is 16 residues. The CDR3 DNA sequence: TGTGCCAGCAGCTTACAGGCGAGCTCCTATAATTCACCCCTCCACTTT. Translating gives CASSLQASSYNSPLHF.

The chain links TRBV9 to TRBJ2-7, with D hard to call. The germline CDR1 and CDR2 sequences are SGDLS and YYNGEE. Trimming pared 0 bases from V and 4 bases from J, leaving 14 bases between. CDR3 size: 15 residues. As DNA, the CDR3 is TGTGCCAGCAGCGTAGCCCCCGGGCCAGAATACGAGCAGTACTTC. Protein sequence: CASSVAPGPEYEQYF.

This clonotype was picked up a small number of times. The CDR3 sequence: CASSLWETGTDTQYF. The CDR3 DNA follows: TGTGCCAGCAGCCTTTGGGAAACGGGGACAGATACGCAGTATTTT. The V call is TRBV3-1, the J call TRBJ2-3, with a tentative D call TRBD2 (5 bases). Per germline, CDR1 LGHDT and CDR2 YNNKEL (reference sequence). Deletions cut 4 bases from V and 3 bases from J, with 14 bases between. The CDR3 runs 15 residues.

V usage is TRBV7-9 and J usage is TRBJ1-2; D is uncertain. The ends were cut back, 5 bases at V and 0 bases at J, with 13 bases in the middle. The CDR3 is 15 residues long. Germline CDR1 and CDR2: SEHNR and FQNEAQ (reference sequence). The CDR3 reads CASSPSAQSNYGYTF. CDR3 in DNA: TGTGCCAGCAGCCCGAGCGCGCAGTCTAACTATGGCTACACCTTC.

The CDR3 nucleotides read TGTGCCAGCAGTGAGAGGGGGCGTGGAGCCAACGTCCTGACTTTC. This codes for CASSERGRGANVLTF. The chain recombines TRBV6-1 with TRBJ2-6; 7 nucleotides agree with TRBD1. Germline CDR1 reads MNHNS; CDR2 reads SASEGT. J gave up 7 bases and V 3 bases, and 6 bases lay outside the gene matches. CDR3 size: 15 residues.

This clonotype has more than one count but fewer than ten. The chain recombines TRBV11-2 with TRBJ2-4; 7 bases agree with TRBD1. Germline CDR1 SGHAT, CDR2 FQNNGV. This CDR3 contains 16 residues. V was pared by 5 bases and J by 0 bases, with 7 bases of the junction left unmatched. CDR3 bases: TGTGCCAGCAGCCCTGACAGGGTATTAGCCAAAAACATTCAGTACTTC. This gives the protein CASSPDRVLAKNIQYF.

This clonotype has a handful of counts. The V call is TRBV14, the J call TRBJ2-5, with 9 bases matching TRBD1. CDR3 length: 14 amino acids. The germline V gene encodes CDR1 SGHDN and CDR2 FVKESK. With V trimmed by 4 bases and J by 6 bases, 6 bases remained unmatched. The CDR3 bases are TGTGCCAGCAGCCGTCCCGGGACAGGGAAGACCCAGTACTTC. Protein product: CASSRPGTGKTQYF.

The chain carries TRBV5-1 and TRBJ1-1; 9 nucleotides match TRBD1. This CDR3 comprises 15 residues. Losses at the gene ends were 4 bases for V and 3 bases for J; bases not matched to a gene: 7. Germline V CDR1 and CDR2: SGHRS, YFSETQ. CDR3 nucleotide sequence: TGCGCCAGCAGCGAGGACAGGGGAGGGGACACTGAAGCTTTCTTT. This gives the protein CASSEDRGGDTEAFF.

The chain couples TRBV5-5 to TRBJ2-3; 7 positions agree with TRBD1. The CDR3 contains 15 residues. Germline CDR1 reads SGHKS; CDR2 reads YYEKEE (reference sequence). J gave up 3 bases and V 4 bases, and 8 bases lay outside the gene matches. In nucleotides, the CDR3 is TGTGCCAGCAGCCGCGGACAGGTCCGAACAGATACGCAGTATTTT. Translated, it gives CASSRGQVRTDTQYF.

The chain couples TRBV9 to TRBJ2-1; the D gene could be TRBD1 or TRBD2 (5 bases each). The CDR3 extends over 15 amino acids. The V end lost 4 bases, the J end lost 2 bases, and 13 bases lay between the germline ends. Germline CDR1 is SGDLS and CDR2 is YYNGEE. The DNA for the CDR3 is TGTGCCAGCAGCTTGACTCAGGGACCCTACAATGAGCAGTTCTTC. It encodes CASSLTQGPYNEQFF.

This clonotype was detected a few times. V and J are TRBV25-1 and TRBJ2-7; D gene uncertain. CDR3 length: 15 residues. The germline V gene has CDR1 MGHDK and CDR2 SYGVNS. Trimming shortened V by 1 base and J by 0 bases, and 10 bases separated the two germline ends. The CDR3 protein is CASSEWQPGSYEQYF. The CDR3 nucleotides read TGTGCCAGCAGTGAATGGCAGCCGGGCTCCTACGAGCAGTACTTC.

About this clonotype itself: A much larger clone sits a single nucleotide away, making a read error possible. The CDR3 DNA reads TGTACCAGCAGCTTAGTTCCCTCTGGACTAGCGGGCTCCTACAATGAGCAGTTCTTC. It specifies CTSSLVPSGLAGSYNEQFF. The rearrangement links TRBV7-9 to TRBJ2-1; TRBD2 agrees at 11 bases. The CDR3 spans 19 residues. Germline loops: CDR1 SEHNR, CDR2 FQNEAQ (reference sequence).

CDR3 amino acids: CASSLGPGTVPGEQYF. Here the CDR3 DNA reads TGTGCCAGCAGCTTGGGTCCCGGGACAGTACCAGGCGAGCAGTACTTC. The genes are TRBV7-8 and TRBJ2-5; 7 bases are shared with TRBD1. The last part of the DNA fits TRBJ2-7 better; the J call may be wrong. CDR1 and CDR2 (germline): SGHVS, FQNEAQ. This CDR3 comprises 16 residues.

V gene TRBV20-1 combines with J gene TRBJ2-1; 11 nucleotides align to TRBD2. Unmatched junction bases numbered 5, after V lost 0 bases and J lost 4 bases. This CDR3 has 16 amino acids. Germline-derived CDR1 and CDR2 are DFQATT and SNEGSKA (reference sequence). The CDR3 nucleotides read TGCAGTGCTAGAGATCAGCTAGCGGGGGGATACAATGAGCAGTTCTTC. This codes for CSARDQLAGGYNEQFF.

This chain connects TRBV7-2 to TRBJ2-1; 12 bases line up with TRBD2. Germline V gives CDR1 SGHTA, CDR2 FQGNSA. The ends lost 1 base at V and 10 bases at J; junction bases unmatched: 11. This CDR3 contains 17 residues. CDR3 coding DNA: TGTGCCAGCAGCTTAGTTGGGTCACTAGCGGGAGGAGAGGAGCAGTTCTTC. It specifies CASSLVGSLAGGEEQFF.

The rearrangement links TRBV6-1 to TRBJ2-7; no firm D call. The end of the DNA aligns better with TRBJ2-5, so the J call may be wrong. Germline loops: CDR1 MNHNS, CDR2 SASEGT. The CDR3 totals 16 residues. The CDR3 DNA reads TGTGCCAGCAGCCTTCGGGCCCCCCCGATGGGAGAGACCCAGTACTTC. The encoded protein is CASSLRAPPMGETQYF.

This sequence joins TRBV20-1 and TRBJ2-1; 11 bases map to TRBD2. In germline, CDR1 is DFQATT, CDR2 SNEGSKA (reference sequence). The CDR3 length is 14 residues. With V trimmed by 6 bases and J by 9 bases, 10 bases remained unmatched. The CDR3: CSATTSGSDSEQFF. DNA of the CDR3: TGCAGTGCCACTACTAGCGGGAGTGACAGTGAGCAGTTCTTC.

V is TRBV27 and J is TRBJ1-1; TRBD1 agrees at 9 bases. CDR3 length: 14 amino acids. V gave up 7 bases and J gave up 3 bases; unmatched junction bases: 6. Germline V gives CDR1 MNHEY, CDR2 SMNVEV (reference sequence). The CDR3 DNA sequence: TGTGCCAGCAACAGGGGGCAGGGGCACACTGAAGCTTTCTTT. It yields the protein CASNRGQGHTEAFF.